The source of this T cell receptor beta chain is a study of cytomegalovirus exposure and HLA in healthy donors. V lost 3 bases to trimming and J lost 5 bases; unmatched junction nucleotides: 6. The CDR3 totals 15 residues. CDR1 is KGHSH and CDR2 is LQKENI in the germline V gene. As regards this clone: The antigen is unknown.

Using immunoSEQ multiplex PCR, the repertoire was profiled, and TCRdb retains in-frame clones only, with some absent. Of about 160,000 clones in the sample, 70% to 90% were seen once. General study findings and limits: Most TCR sequences showed up rarely, but some public TCRs showed up in many donors. Within the 130 or so validation repertoires, first-cohort TCR clusters tended to co-occur, according to a later analysis.

The sample comprised PBMCs. The V and J genes are TRBV18 and TRBJ1-5; 8 positions agree with TRBD1. The TCR originated in a woman aged 18-30 years in good health and CMV-seronegative. DNA for the CDR3: TGTGCCAGCTCACCGGGGACAGGTTTCGATCAGCCCCAGCATTTT. Amino acid sequence: CASSPGTGFDQPQHF.